This TCR beta chain stems from a study of blood T cell repertoires in COVID-19. Study-level background: Samples came from the United States, Italy and Spain, spanning acute and convalescent COVID-19. In each case, the material was cDNA or gDNA derived from T cells, B-cell-depleted T cells, or PBMCs.

Authors' analysis steps: Using reference gene primer amplification, nucleated cell counts were estimated. Clones were read by immunoSEQ multiplex PCR, and TCRdb kept only the in-frame ones, dropping some. D and trimming were read from the DNA, whereas the V and J calls and clone size are those reported in that table. This sample carries about 160,000 clones, 70% to 90% of them seen once, and the ten largest clones take 6.9%. The source is an older man with COVID-19, enrolled during active disease. The sample comprised peripheral blood.

In nucleotides, the CDR3 is TGTGCCACCAGCACCGACAGGGGTAATTCACCCCTCCACTTT. It specifies CATSTDRGNSPLHF. The chain is built from TRBV15 and TRBJ1-6; the match to TRBD1 covers 8 bases. The germline V gene encodes CDR1 LNHNV and CDR2 YYDKDF (reference sequence). Trimming cost V 4 bases and J 6 bases; bases outside gene matches: 2. This CDR3 comprises 14 residues.